This T cell receptor beta chain stems from a study of T cell responses to AZD1222 COVID-19 vaccine. Method: immunoSEQ multiplex PCR; TCRdb's copy keeps in-frame clones and lacks some. The table includes some 190,000 clones, 85% to 95% detected once. Germline assignment: CDR1 SGHTA and CDR2 FQGNSA. CDR3 length equals 14 residues. Germline trimming cut 0 bases from V and 8 bases from J; bases unmatched to any gene: 4. The sequenced sample was peripheral blood, obtained on day 0 of AZD1222 vaccination. The V gene is TRBV7-2, the J gene TRBJ2-4, with 7 nucleotides matching TRBD1. This TCR was recovered from an adult in good health. In nucleotides, the CDR3 is TGTGCCAGCAGCTTAGCGACAGGGTTGGACATTCAGTACTTC. Its protein product is CASSLATGLDIQYF.